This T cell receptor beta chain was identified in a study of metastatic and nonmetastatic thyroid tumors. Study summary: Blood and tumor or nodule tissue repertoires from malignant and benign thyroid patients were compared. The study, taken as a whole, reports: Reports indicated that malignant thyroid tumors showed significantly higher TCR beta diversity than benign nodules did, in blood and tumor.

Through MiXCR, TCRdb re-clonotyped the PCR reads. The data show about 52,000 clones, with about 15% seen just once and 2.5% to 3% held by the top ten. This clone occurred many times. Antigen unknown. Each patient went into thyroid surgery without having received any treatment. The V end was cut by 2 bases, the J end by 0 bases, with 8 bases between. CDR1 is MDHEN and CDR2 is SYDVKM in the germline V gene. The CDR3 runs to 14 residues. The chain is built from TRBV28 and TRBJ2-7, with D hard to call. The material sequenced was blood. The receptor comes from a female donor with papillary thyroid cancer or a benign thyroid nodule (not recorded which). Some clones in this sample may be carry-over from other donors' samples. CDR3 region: CASSLNPLSYEQYF. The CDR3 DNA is TGTGCCAGCAGTTTAAATCCTCTCTCCTACGAGCAGTACTTC.